These T cell receptor beta chains were read from a single sample in a study of T cells in Graves' hyperthyroidism and ophthalmopathy. Via MiXCR, TCRdb re-called the multiplex PCR reads, giving one row per CDR3 protein. The data contain a few hundred thousand distinct CDR3 sequences, 15% to 19% of them singletons. The sequencing input was blood. Receptors originate from a woman aged 18-29 years with Graves' hyperthyroidism. Both conserved end residues are part of each CDR3. D genes are given only for firm matches. Clone size is stated in some rows and not others, as once, few, many or a class when expanded.

clone size	CDR3 length	D gene	V gene	J gene	CDR3 protein	CDR3 DNA
many	15	TRBD2	TRBV5-1	TRBJ2-3	CASSLQTSGTDTQYF	TGCGCCAGCAGCTTGCAGACTAGCGGCACAGATACGCAGTATTTT
many	13	TRBD1	TRBV20-1	TRBJ1-5	CSAVGQGGQPQHF	TGCAGTGCCGTGGGACAGGGCGGTCAGCCCCAGCATTTT
NA	16	TRBD2	TRBV4-1	TRBJ2-5	CASSPQQGGSKETQYF	TGCGCCAGCAGCCCTCAGCAAGGCGGGAGCAAAGAGACCCAGTACTTC
NA	15	TRBD2	TRBV27	TRBJ2-3	CASSSRGVSTDTQYF	TGTGCCAGCAGTTCGCGGGGGGTAAGCACAGATACGCAGTATTTT
many	16	NA	TRBV11-2	TRBJ1-1	CASSFRRGSGNTEAFF	TGTGCCAGCAGCTTCCGTCGCGGGTCAGGGAACACTGAAGCTTTCTTT
NA	20	TRBD1	TRBV2	TRBJ2-3	CASSRPGQGASASYTDTQYF	TGTGCCAGCAGTCGACCGGGACAGGGGGCGTCCGCCTCCTACACAGATACGCAGTATTTT
many	13	NA	TRBV18	TRBJ1-5	CASSRGDAQPQHF	TGTGCCAGCTCACGAGGGGACGCTCAGCCCCAGCATTTT
many	13	TRBD1	TRBV7-9	TRBJ2-5	CASRDRGGETQYF	TGTGCCAGCCGGGACAGGGGAGGAGAGACCCAGTACTTC
many	13	NA	TRBV7-2	TRBJ2-3	CASSPRPRDTQYF	TGTGCCAGCAGCCCCCGTCCCAGAGATACGCAGTATTTT
NA	15	TRBD2	TRBV10-3	TRBJ2-1	CAISGGGITYNEQFF	TGTGCCATCAGTGGGGGGGGAATAACCTACAATGAGCAGTTCTTC
many	12	NA	TRBV6-1	TRBJ1-2	CASAVGLGGYTF	TGTGCCAGCGCTGTGGGTTTGGGTGGCTACACCTTC
many	16	TRBD2	TRBV7-9	TRBJ2-3	CASSLSRGRVTDTQYF	TGTGCCAGCAGCTTATCCCGCGGGAGGGTCACAGATACGCAGTATTTT
many	14	NA	TRBV5-1	TRBJ2-2	CASSLGANNGELFF	TGCGCCAGCAGCTTGGGGGCTAATAACGGGGAGCTGTTTTTT
NA	14	NA	TRBV14	TRBJ1-2	CASSQGWQGRGYTF	TGTGCCAGCAGCCAAGGGTGGCAGGGGAGAGGCTACACCTTC
NA	14	NA	TRBV5-1	TRBJ2-7	CASSFWTGATEQYF	TGCGCCAGCAGCTTTTGGACGGGGGCCACCGAGCAGTACTTC
many	14	NA	TRBV12-3/TRBV12-4	TRBJ1-3	CASSLRGSGNTIYF	TGTGCCAGCAGTTTAAGGGGCTCGGGAAACACCATATATTTT
NA	16	TRBD1	TRBV28	TRBJ2-3	CASSPPGQGFTDTQYF	TGTGCCAGCAGTCCCCCTGGACAGGGGTTCACAGATACGCAGTATTTT
many	16	NA	TRBV19	TRBJ2-1	CASSSAGDSSYNEQFF	TGTGCCAGTAGTTCGGCCGGGGATAGCTCCTACAATGAGCAGTTCTTC
many	15	NA	TRBV12-3/TRBV12-4	TRBJ2-3	CASSLRGTSTDTQYF	TGTGCCAGCAGTTTGAGGGGTACTAGCACAGATACGCAGTATTTT
many	15	NA	TRBV5-1	TRBJ2-5	CASSLAVGGLETQYF	TGCGCCAGCAGCTTGGCTGTGGGCGGACTAGAGACCCAGTACTTC
many	15	NA	TRBV30	TRBJ1-2	CAWSVGWGLLYGYTF	TGTGCCTGGAGTGTCGGGTGGGGACTGTTATATGGCTACACCTTC
once	14	NA	TRBV20-1	TRBJ2-2	CSARLAVNTGGLFF	TGCAGTGCTAGATTAGCGGTGAACACCGGGGGGCTGTTTTTT
many	13	NA	TRBV15	TRBJ1-2	CATSRDPGDGYTF	TGTGCCACCAGCAGAGATCCAGGGGATGGCTACACCTTC
many	14	NA	TRBV19	TRBJ1-1	CASSIGTPNTEAFF	TGTGCCAGTAGTATAGGGACGCCGAACACTGAAGCTTTCTTT
many	16	TRBD1	TRBV2	TRBJ2-5	CASSVRPGQGLETQYF	TGTGCCAGCAGTGTACGACCGGGACAGGGATTGGAGACCCAGTACTTC
NA	15	NA	TRBV5-5	TRBJ1-3	CASSLGTHSGNTIYF	TGTGCCAGCAGCTTGGGGACCCACTCTGGAAACACCATATATTTT
many	18	NA	TRBV11-2	TRBJ2-5	CASSLVPPGAGYQETQYF	TGTGCCAGCAGCTTAGTCCCCCCTGGAGCGGGCTACCAAGAGACCCAGTACTTC
few	18	NA	TRBV7-8	TRBJ2-1	CASSQKKGWGAGANEQFF	TGTGCCAGCAGCCAAAAAAAGGGATGGGGGGCGGGGGCCAATGAGCAGTTCTTC
few	15	NA	TRBV9	TRBJ1-5	CASSPPPGRNQPQHF	TGTGCCAGCAGCCCACCGCCGGGTCGCAATCAGCCCCAGCATTTT
many	15	NA	TRBV6-5	TRBJ1-2	CASSYWPSGNYGYTF	TGTGCCAGCAGTTACTGGCCGTCGGGGAACTATGGCTACACCTTC
NA	16	NA	TRBV2	TRBJ1-4	CASSPNLWGTNEKLFF	TGTGCCAGCAGTCCAAACTTGTGGGGTACTAATGAAAAACTGTTTTTT
many	15	TRBD2	TRBV20-1	TRBJ2-5	CSAGEAGRGGETQYF	TGCAGTGCGGGGGAAGCTGGGCGGGGGGGAGAGACCCAGTACTTC
NA	14	TRBD1	TRBV30	TRBJ2-7	CAYRPTGNSYEQYF	TGTGCCTACAGACCGACAGGGAACTCCTACGAGCAGTACTTC
many	13	NA	TRBV7-9	TRBJ1-2	CASNSTGYYGYTF	TGTGCCAGCAACTCAACTGGGTACTATGGCTACACCTTC
NA	17	TRBD2	TRBV11-3	TRBJ2-5	CASSTGLAGTRWETQYF	TGTGCCAGCAGCACGGGACTAGCGGGCACCCGGTGGGAGACCCAGTACTTC
few	19	NA	TRBV4-1	TRBJ1-6	CASSPTPVQWGTYNSPLHF	TGCGCCAGCAGCCCGACCCCTGTACAATGGGGCACCTATAATTCACCCCTCCACTTT
many	15	NA	TRBV10-3	TRBJ1-2	CAISAQAGANYGYTF	TGTGCCATCAGTGCGCAGGCAGGAGCTAACTATGGCTACACCTTC
NA	16	NA	TRBV27	TRBJ1-3	CASSPRAGTSGNTIYF	TGTGCCAGCAGTCCACGAGCGGGCACATCTGGAAACACCATATATTTT
NA	15	TRBD2	TRBV11-2	TRBJ2-3	CASSIAGVSTDTQYF	TGTGCCAGCAGCATAGCGGGCGTAAGCACAGATACGCAGTATTTT
NA	13	NA	TRBV28	TRBJ1-2	CASGGARLGGYTF	TGTGCCAGCGGGGGGGCGAGGTTGGGTGGCTACACCTTC
NA	17	NA	TRBV12-5	TRBJ2-7	CASGFQLPGHATYEQYF	TGTGCTAGTGGTTTCCAACTCCCCGGACACGCAACCTACGAGCAGTACTTC
many	16	TRBD1	TRBV5-1	TRBJ2-7	CASSGPGTAMLYEQYF	TGCGCCAGCAGCGGACCGGGGACAGCTATGTTATACGAGCAGTACTTC
NA	14	TRBD1	TRBV4-1	TRBJ1-1	CASSQPGQHTEAFF	TGCGCCAGCAGCCAACCGGGACAGCACACTGAAGCTTTCTTT
NA	15	TRBD2	TRBV10-3	TRBJ2-5	CAISEPQRGEETQYF	TGTGCCATCAGTGAGCCCCAGCGGGGGGAGGAGACCCAGTACTTC
few	13	TRBD1	TRBV19	TRBJ1-1	CASSTTGAGEAFF	TGTGCCAGTAGTACGACAGGGGCCGGGGAAGCTTTCTTT
many	16	TRBD2	TRBV18	TRBJ2-1	CASSPRTSGPDNEQFF	TGTGCCAGCTCACCACGGACTAGCGGACCGGACAATGAGCAGTTCTTC
many	13	NA	TRBV18	TRBJ2-2	CASSPQGTGELFF	TGTGCCAGCAGTCCACAGGGAACCGGGGAGCTGTTTTTT
few	12	NA	TRBV24-1	TRBJ2-7	CATLRGGYEQYF	TGTGCCACCTTGCGGGGCGGCTACGAGCAGTACTTC
many	16	NA	TRBV9	TRBJ2-3	CASSVHWTEITDTQYF	TGTGCCAGCAGCGTGCACTGGACGGAAATAACAGATACGCAGTATTTT
many	16	TRBD2	TRBV6-1	TRBJ2-7	CASRQGTSGASYEQYF	TGTGCCAGCAGACAGGGGACTAGCGGGGCCTCCTACGAGCAGTACTTC
many	15	NA	TRBV6-6	TRBJ1-2	CASSYPPGGAGGYTF	TGTGCCAGCAGTTACCCACCCGGGGGCGCAGGTGGCTACACCTTC
NA	12	NA	TRBV12-3/TRBV12-4	TRBJ2-1	CASMARVNEQFF	TGTGCCAGCATGGCCAGGGTCAATGAGCAGTTCTTC
NA	14	TRBD1	TRBV11-2	TRBJ1-5	CASSPGTGFQPQHF	TGTGCCAGCAGCCCGGGGACAGGGTTCCAGCCCCAGCATTTT
many	13	NA	TRBV29-1	TRBJ1-1	CSVDGAQDTEAFF	TGCAGCGTTGACGGGGCCCAGGACACTGAAGCTTTCTTT